A single sample is the source of the 3 T cell receptor beta chains below, sequenced in a study of blood T cell repertoires in COVID-19. Clones were sequenced by immunoSEQ multiplex PCR, and TCRdb holds only the in-frame ones, with some missing. The data contain 150,000 to 190,000 clones, roughly 80% of them singletons. Sequences were obtained from peripheral blood. All receptors come from a man aged 60-69 years with acute or convalescent COVID-19.

The V gene is TRBV20-1, the J gene TRBJ2-5; TRBD2 is a possible D gene (5 bases). Germline loops: CDR1 DFQATT, CDR2 SNEGSKA (reference sequence). The germline V and J ends were trimmed by 3 bases and 3 bases, with 20 bases remaining between them. CDR3 length: 16 residues. CDR3 bases: TGCAGTGCTAGTGATCGACGGGGTGGCCGGGAAGAGACCCAGTACTTC. The encoded protein is CSASDRRGGREETQYF.

CDR3 nucleotides: TGTGCCAGCAGTTTACCCGTAGTCCAGGCGGGTAATTCACCCCTCCACTTT. It translates to CASSLPVVQAGNSPLHF. The chain links TRBV28 to TRBJ1-6; D uncertain. V was cut by 2 bases and J by 6 bases, with 17 bases left in between. This CDR3 contains 17 residues. CDR1 MDHEN and CDR2 SYDVKM come from the germline V gene.

The chain joins TRBV18 to TRBJ1-5; possible D gene TRBD1, 6 bases. The V and J ends lost 3 bases and 5 bases respectively, with 8 bases between them. Germline V gives CDR1 KGHSH, CDR2 LQKENI. The CDR3 sequence is 13 residues long. The CDR3 DNA follows: TGTGCCAGCTCACCGTACAGGGATCAGCCCCAGCATTTT. It is translated as CASSPYRDQPQHF. The full variable domain, its missing parts supplied by reference TRBV18 and TRBJ1-5, is NAGVMQNPRHLVRRRGQEARLRCSPMKGHSHVYWYRQLPEEGLKFMVYLQKENIIDESGMPKERFSAEFPKEGPSILRIQQVVRGDSAAYFCASSPYRDQPQHFGDGTRLSIL.